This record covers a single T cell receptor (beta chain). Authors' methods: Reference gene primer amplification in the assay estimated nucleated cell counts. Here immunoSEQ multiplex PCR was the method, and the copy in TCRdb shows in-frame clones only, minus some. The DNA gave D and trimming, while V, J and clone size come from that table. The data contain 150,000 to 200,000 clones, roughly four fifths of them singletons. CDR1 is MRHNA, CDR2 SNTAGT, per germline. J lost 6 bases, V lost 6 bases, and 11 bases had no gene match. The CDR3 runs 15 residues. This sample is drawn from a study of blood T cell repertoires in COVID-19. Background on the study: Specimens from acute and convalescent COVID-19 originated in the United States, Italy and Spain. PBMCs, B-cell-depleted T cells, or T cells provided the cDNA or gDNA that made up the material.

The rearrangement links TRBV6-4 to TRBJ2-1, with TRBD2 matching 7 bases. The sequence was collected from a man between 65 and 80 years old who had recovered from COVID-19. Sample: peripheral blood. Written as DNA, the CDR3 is TGTGCCAGCAGCCGGGACTACGATACTCCCAATGAGCAGTTCTTC. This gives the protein CASSRDYDTPNEQFF.